A selection of T cell receptor beta chains follows, all from one sample in a study of response to subunit inactivated influenza vaccine. TCRdb independently ran MiXCR on the RT-PCR reads; one entry per CDR3 protein. The table lists some 150,000 distinct CDR3 sequences, 12% of them singletons. The same data also went into a second study, on T cells expressing NK-cell markers.

Material: CD8+ T cells sorted from PBMCs, obtained 11 to 12 days after vaccination. These receptors were taken from a man aged 45-60 years who received an inactivated influenza vaccine. The CDR3 runs from the conserved cysteine through the conserved F or W. A clone size is listed for some rows: how often the clone was seen (once, few, many), or a class if it is expanded.

clone_size	v_call	j_call	cdr3_aa
many	TRBV7-9	TRBJ2-1	CASSLEGTEQFF
few	TRBV6-2/TRBV6-3	TRBJ2-2	CASSYGGPPISGELFF
few	TRBV9	TRBJ1-3	CASSVGGSSGNTIYF
few	TRBV20-1	TRBJ2-7	CSARDLGLDPASYEQYF
few	TRBV29-1	TRBJ1-5	CSVGQGNQPQHF
few	TRBV20-1	TRBJ2-7	CSARDGQFAGVENEQYF
few	TRBV19	TRBJ2-5	CASSPLRASSQETQYF
few	TRBV5-1	TRBJ2-7	CASSLAQGEQYF
-	TRBV7-9	TRBJ2-5	CASNYGVQETQYF
few	TRBV6-2/TRBV6-3	TRBJ2-7	CASSADRGTYEQYF
-	TRBV11-2	TRBJ2-1	CASSLVAGGFGEQFF
few	TRBV6-2/TRBV6-3	TRBJ2-7	CASSYGGSDYEQYF
few	TRBV6-2/TRBV6-3	TRBJ2-3	CASSYSWTSGGVDTQYF
-	TRBV2	TRBJ1-5	CASKGAGGNQPQHF
few	TRBV20-1	TRBJ2-1	CSAREVGGTGDEQFF
-	TRBV19	TRBJ2-5	CASSIVLHQQETQYF
-	TRBV29-1	TRBJ2-7	CSVEGQTEGPSYEQYF
few	TRBV30	TRBJ2-3	CACEPSGRVNTQYF
-	TRBV6-1	TRBJ2-7	CASSEAWRDYEQYF
many	TRBV4-3	TRBJ2-7	CASSQAVLADSYEQYF
few	TRBV6-1	TRBJ2-7	CASSQIRGQFYEQYF
few	TRBV2	TRBJ2-5	CASSDVGQETQYF
few	TRBV4-1	TRBJ2-3	CASSQGGWGLDTQYF
-	TRBV20-1	TRBJ1-5	CSARVSGVGQPHHF
many	TRBV7-9	TRBJ2-7	CASNLRTDYEQYF
few	TRBV6-5	TRBJ2-1	CASSYSSGAYNEQFF
many	TRBV7-8	TRBJ1-2	CASSLDWGGVGYTF
-	TRBV7-2	TRBJ2-1	CASSAGTSVYNEQFF
few	TRBV11-2	TRBJ2-7	CASSLEVLGSYEQYF
few	TRBV30	TRBJ2-7	CAWRTGGGEQYF
many	TRBV5-6	TRBJ2-5	CASSLEHQETQYF
few	TRBV7-2	TRBJ2-7	CASSLGSGRASFYEQYF
-	TRBV3-1	TRBJ2-7	CASSPGGLSEQYF
-	TRBV11-2	TRBJ2-2	CASSLDLTDSPGELFF
few	TRBV9	TRBJ2-1	CASSVDRGVGTSGYNEQFF
few	TRBV7-9	TRBJ2-7	CASSPPNYYEQYF
-	TRBV6-1	TRBJ1-1	CASRRDRNTEAFF
few	TRBV4-3	TRBJ1-5	CASSQERLPGQPQHF
-	TRBV28	TRBJ1-5	CASRFGPPGQPQHF
-	TRBV6-1	TRBJ2-3	CASSPGTGWNTDTQYF
-	TRBV2	TRBJ2-1	CASRDREYNEQFF